The next 22 T cell receptor beta chains were all read from a single sample in a study of T cell changes during pregnancy in multiple sclerosis. Here immunoSEQ multiplex PCR was the method, and the copy in TCRdb shows in-frame clones only, minus some. The sample consists of tens of thousands of clones, more than 85% of them appearing once. The specimen was CD4+ T cells from peripheral blood mononuclear cells, collected in the first trimester of pregnancy. The source is a female donor in good health, enrolled as a control in a pregnancy study.

The J gene is TRBJ1-1, the V gene TRBV7-9; D is unresolved. V lost 5 bases to trimming and J lost 3 bases, with 10 bases between them. Germline V gene lookup returns CDR1 SEHNR and CDR2 FQNEAQ (reference sequence). There are 13 residues in the CDR3. CDR3 sequence: CASSPTGDTEAFF. The DNA for the CDR3 is TGTGCCAGCAGCCCGACGGGAGACACTGAAGCTTTCTTT.

This clone came up a few times. The rearrangement links TRBV5-6 to TRBJ2-6; D remains unclear. Germline V CDR1 and CDR2: SGHDT, YYEEEE. The CDR3 has 15 residues. Trimming removed 1 base from V and 1 base from J, with 6 bases in between. The CDR3 is CASSLMRSGANVLTF. In nucleotides, the CDR3 is TGTGCCAGCAGCTTGATGAGGTCTGGGGCCAACGTCCTGACTTTC.

The DNA for the CDR3 is TGCGCCAGCAGCTCAGCGGGGGGGAATGAGCAGTTCTTC. Protein: CASSSAGGNEQFF. V usage is TRBV5-1 and J usage is TRBJ2-1; TRBD2 matches 10 bases. J was trimmed by 7 bases and V by 3 bases; bases with no gene match: 1. Germline CDR1 and CDR2: SGHRS and YFSETQ. This CDR3 is 13 amino acids long.

The table lists this clone with a few counts. The rearrangement uses TRBV6-4 and TRBJ2-3; 8 bases agree with TRBD1. Per germline, CDR1 MRHNA and CDR2 SNTAGT. After removal of 6 bases from V and 2 bases from J, the junction contained 4 bases not matched to a gene. CDR3 length: 14 amino acids. CDR3 protein: CASRPGQDTDTQYF. In nucleotides, the CDR3 is TGTGCCAGCAGACCGGGACAGGACACAGATACGCAGTATTTT.

This chain links TRBV7-7 with TRBJ2-2; tentative D call: TRBD2 (6 bases). Trimming removed 5 bases from V and 7 bases from J, with 20 bases in between. This CDR3 is 16 amino acids long. In germline, CDR1 is SSHAT, CDR2 FNYEAQ (reference sequence). CDR3 sequence reads: CASSPGIGGYGGELFF. The CDR3 DNA sequence: TGTGCCAGCAGCCCTGGGATTGGAGGGTACGGCGGGGAGCTGTTTTTT.

The V gene is TRBV30, the J gene TRBJ2-2; D is uncertain. The CDR3 is made up of 13 amino acids. CDR1 GTSNPN and CDR2 SVGIG come from the germline V gene (reference sequence). V lost 2 bases, J lost 5 bases, and 9 bases lay in between. The CDR3 region is CAWSIQNTGELFF. CDR3 nucleotide sequence: TGTGCCTGGAGTATCCAAAATACCGGGGAGCTGTTTTTT.

This clone has only one observation. V usage is TRBV30 and J usage is TRBJ2-1; TRBD2 agrees at 8 bases. The J segment lost 9 bases and the V segment lost 1 base, leaving 8 bases of the junction unmatched. CDR1 is GTSNPN, CDR2 SVGIG, per germline (reference sequence). The CDR3 has 14 amino acids. CDR3 nucleotide sequence: TGTGCCTGGAGTGGAGCGGGAGTTTTCGGTGAGCAGTTCTTC. It translates to CAWSGAGVFGEQFF.

The chain combines TRBV28 with TRBJ1-5; 11 nucleotides line up with TRBD1. Trimming at V came to 6 bases and at J to 0 bases, leaving 7 bases not matched to a gene. The length of the CDR3 is 17 residues. Germline values: CDR1 MDHEN, CDR2 SYDVKM. The CDR3 nucleotides read TGTGCCAGCAGCTTAGGACAGGGGGCGCTTAGCAATCAGCCCCAGCATTTT. Translating gives CASSLGQGALSNQPQHF.

The chain carries TRBV9 and TRBJ2-5; D is perhaps TRBD2 (5 bases). CDR1 and CDR2 from the germline V gene are SGDLS and YYNGEE. V was cut by 3 bases and J by 4 bases, with 10 bases left in between. This CDR3 region has 13 residues. The CDR3 here is CASSAALAETQYF. In DNA form, the CDR3 reads TGTGCCAGCAGCGCAGCTCTAGCAGAGACCCAGTACTTC.

The chain joins TRBV6-5 to TRBJ2-5; TRBD2 matches at 8 bases. The CDR3 has 15 amino acids. CDR1 is MNHEY, CDR2 SVGAGI, per germline. The V segment lost 5 bases and the J segment 4 bases; nucleotides outside the gene matches: 9. In DNA, the CDR3 is TGTGCCAGCAGTCCCCGCCCGCTAGCGGGAGAGACCCAGTACTTC. Amino acids: CASSPRPLAGETQYF.

The chain has TRBV5-8 and TRBJ1-2; D gene ambiguous. Germline V lookup: CDR1 SGHTS, CDR2 YDEGEE. CDR3 length: 13 amino acids. V was pared by 6 bases and J by 10 bases, with 19 bases between. The CDR3 region has the DNA TGTGCCAGCACCGAAGGAGTTCGGCCAGCCTACACCTTC. This gives the protein CASTEGVRPAYTF.

The V and J genes are TRBV7-9 and TRBJ1-5, with 11 bases identical to TRBD1. Unmatched junction bases numbered 4, after V lost 5 bases and J lost 4 bases. CDR3 length: 15 amino acids. Germline CDR1 and CDR2: SEHNR and FQNEAQ (reference sequence). The CDR3 reads CASSPGQGANQPQHF. The CDR3, as DNA: TGTGCCAGCAGCCCCGGACAGGGGGCAAATCAGCCCCAGCATTTT.

The chain uses TRBV15 and TRBJ1-1; possible D gene TRBD1, 5 bases. In germline, CDR1 is LNHNV, CDR2 YYDKDF (reference sequence). V dropped 0 bases and J dropped 3 bases, with 11 bases sitting between them. CDR3 length equals 15 residues. CDR3: CATSRDRGEDTEAFF. DNA for the CDR3: TGTGCCACCAGCAGAGACCGAGGGGAGGACACTGAAGCTTTCTTT.

J is TRBJ1-6 and V is TRBV4-1, with 9 positions matching TRBD1. CDR1 MGHRA and CDR2 YSYEKL come from the germline V gene. Trimming at V came to 4 bases and at J to 10 bases, leaving 8 bases not matched to a gene. The CDR3 runs to 15 residues. This CDR3 reads CASSLNRGLVSPLHF. In DNA, the CDR3 is TGCGCCAGCAGCCTCAACAGGGGGCTAGTCTCACCCCTCCACTTT.

As regards this clone: A read error may account for a junction end that differs from germline. The chain employs TRBV7-7 and TRBJ2-5; weak D call: TRBD2 (6 bases). CDR3 length: 16 residues. Germline values: CDR1 SSHAT, CDR2 FNYEAQ (reference sequence). The CDR3 DNA reads TGTGCTAGCAGCTTAGCGGAAGGGCGGGCTCAAGAGACCCAGTACTTC. Amino acids: CASSLAEGRAQETQYF.

In this sample, this clone turned up once. This chain uses TRBV2 with TRBJ1-1; the match to TRBD1 covers 7 bases. V lost 4 bases and J lost 7; bases outside the gene matches: 3. The germline gives CDR1 SNHLY, CDR2 FYNNEI. This CDR3 region has 12 residues. The CDR3 sequence: CASSAGQVEAFF. The CDR3 DNA follows: TGTGCCAGCAGTGCCGGACAGGTTGAAGCTTTCTTT. Variable domain in full (rest from reference TRBV2 and TRBJ1-1): EPEVTQTPSHQVTQMGQEVILRCVPISNHLYFYWYRQILGQKVEFLVSFYNNEISEKSEIFDDQFSVERPDGSNFTLKIRSTKLEDSAMYFCASSAGQVEAFFGQGTRLTVV.

The chain uses TRBV5-4 and TRBJ2-5, with TRBD2 identical over 8 bases. The CDR3 spans 13 residues. Germline CDR1 reads SGHNT; CDR2 reads YYREEE (reference sequence). V lost 5 bases, J lost 4 bases, and 4 bases stayed unmatched. For the CDR3, the DNA is TGTGCCAGCAGGGGGACTAGAGGAGAGACCCAGTACTTC. The encoded protein is CASRGTRGETQYF. The entire variable domain, with the rest obtained from reference TRBV5-4 and TRBJ2-5, is as follows: ETGVTQSPTHLIKTRGQQVTLRCSSQSGHNTVSWYQQALGQGPQFIFQYYREEENGRGNFPPRFSGLQFPNYSSELNVNALELDDSALYLCASRGTRGETQYFGPGTRLLVL.

J is TRBJ1-6 and V is TRBV6-4, with 9 positions matching TRBD1. The CDR3 runs to 14 residues. Germline lookup yields CDR1 MRHNA and CDR2 SNTAGT. Unmatched junction bases numbered 1, after V lost 4 bases and J lost 6 bases. CDR3 nucleotide sequence: TGTGCCAGCAGTGCGGGACAGGGTAATTCACCCCTCCACTTT. It yields the protein CASSAGQGNSPLHF.

The V call is TRBV4-2, the J call TRBJ1-5, with unresolved D. V lost 1 base and J 3 bases, leaving 4 bases between the germline ends. The CDR3 runs 13 residues. CDR1 and CDR2 (germline): LGHNA, YNFKEQ. The CDR3, as DNA: TGTGCCAGCAGCCAAGCAGACAATCAGCCCCAGCATTTT. It is translated as CASSQADNQPQHF.

The rearrangement uses TRBV29-1 and TRBJ1-2, with D perhaps matching TRBD1 (5 bases). The CDR3 is made up of 12 amino acids. Trimming removed 4 bases at V and 2 bases at J, with 8 bases between. Germline lookup yields CDR1 SQVTM and CDR2 ANQGSEA. This chain's CDR3 is CSVGGQNYGYTF. In DNA, the CDR3 is TGCAGCGTTGGGGGCCAGAACTATGGCTACACCTTC.

The J gene is TRBJ2-5, the V gene TRBV5-1; 7 bases are shared with TRBD1. J was trimmed by 5 bases and V by 3 bases; bases with no gene match: 10. This CDR3 contains 15 residues. Germline V gene sequence: CDR1 SGHRS, CDR2 YFSETQ. CDR3 loop: CASSSTGKGRETQYF. The CDR3, as DNA: TGCGCCAGCAGCTCGACAGGGAAGGGACGGGAGACCCAGTACTTC.

The chain has TRBV19 and TRBJ1-2; maybe TRBD1 (6 bases). Germline CDR1 is LNHDA and CDR2 is SQIVND (reference sequence). V was clipped by 4 bases and J by 4 bases, with 10 bases between them. There are 13 residues in the CDR3. CDR3 loop: CASSTTGSYGYTF. In DNA, the CDR3 is TGTGCCAGTAGTACTACAGGGTCCTATGGCTACACCTTC.